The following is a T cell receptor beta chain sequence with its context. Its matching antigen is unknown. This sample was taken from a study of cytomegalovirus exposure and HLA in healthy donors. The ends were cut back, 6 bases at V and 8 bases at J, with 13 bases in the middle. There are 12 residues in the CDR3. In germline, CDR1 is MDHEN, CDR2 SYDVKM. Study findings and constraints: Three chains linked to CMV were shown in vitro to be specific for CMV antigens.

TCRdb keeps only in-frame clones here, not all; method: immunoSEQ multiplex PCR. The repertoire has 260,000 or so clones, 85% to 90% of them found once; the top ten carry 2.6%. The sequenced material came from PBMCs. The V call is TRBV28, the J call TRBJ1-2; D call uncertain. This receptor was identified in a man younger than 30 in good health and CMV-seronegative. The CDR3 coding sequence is TGTGCCAGCAGGCGTGGACTTAGGGGCTACACCTTC. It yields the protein CASRRGLRGYTF.